The clone carrying this TCR beta chain was seen repeatedly, ten times or more. Antigen specificity is unknown. This CDR3 comprises 13 residues. Germline V gives CDR1 DFQATT, CDR2 SNEGSKA (reference sequence). V lost 6 bases, J lost 4 bases, and 15 bases lay in between. These patients, aged 18 to 65, had recently diagnosed hyperthyroidism lasting under 2 months. The data are from a study of T cells in Graves' hyperthyroidism and ophthalmopathy. Study-level findings and limits: Expanded thyroid clonotypes (above 0.001) were mostly also found in blood.

The CDR3 regions of TCR beta were amplified from RNA transcripts. Initially, a first-round RT-PCR of the TCR CDR3 employed the HTBI primer set. One entry per CDR3 protein, called by TCRdb with MiXCR from the multiplex PCR reads. This table holds under 400,000 distinct CDR3 sequences, approximately 15% found once. Sequencing was carried out using blood. V usage is TRBV20-1 and J usage is TRBJ1-1; no definite D call. The clonotype originates from an older woman with Graves' hyperthyroidism. CDR3: CSAAVRVGTEAFF. The CDR3 nucleotides read TGCAGTGCCGCCGTCCGGGTCGGCACTGAAGCTTTCTTT.